These 10 T cell receptor beta chains were sequenced from one sample in a study of OX40 agonist ivuxolimab in advanced cancers. Repertoires were generated with immunoSEQ multiplex PCR, while TCRdb's copy carries only in-frame clones and drops some. The sample has 70,000 to 95,000 clones; roughly 94% are singletons. Material: CD4+ or CD8+ T cells sorted from blood, obtained in a trial of the OX40 agonist ivuxolimab. Receptors were obtained from an adult with an advanced solid tumor such as melanoma, head and neck, liver or kidney cancer.

J is TRBJ1-1 and V is TRBV15; TRBD1 might be the D (5 bases). CDR3 size: 14 residues. CDR1 is LNHNV, CDR2 YYDKDF, per germline (reference sequence). V was pared by 4 bases and J by 11 bases, with 20 bases between. The CDR3 spells CATSTGWSGDVAFF. The CDR3, as DNA: TGTGCCACCAGCACCGGATGGTCGGGGGACGTGGCTTTCTTT.

The chain links TRBV7-9 to TRBJ2-7; TRBD1 matches 7 bases. Germline V gene sequence: CDR1 SEHNR, CDR2 FQNEAQ (reference sequence). After removal of 1 base from V and 3 bases from J, the junction contained 3 bases not matched to a gene. The CDR3 loop spans 14 amino acids. This CDR3 reads CASSLDPGGYEQYF. For the CDR3, the DNA is TGTGCCAGCAGCTTAGATCCAGGGGGCTACGAGCAGTACTTC.

The chain couples TRBV19 to TRBJ2-3, with D perhaps being TRBD1 or TRBD2 (5 bases each). Trimming shortened V by 3 bases and J by 4 bases, and 11 bases separated the two germline ends. CDR3 length equals 14 residues. Germline V gene lookup returns CDR1 LNHDA and CDR2 SQIVND (reference sequence). CDR3 region: CASSIWGSADTQYF. In DNA, the CDR3 is TGTGCCAGTAGTATTTGGGGGAGCGCAGATACGCAGTATTTT.

V usage is TRBV10-2 and J usage is TRBJ1-6; D is unresolved. The CDR3 runs to 17 residues. The germline V and J ends were trimmed by 3 bases and 6 bases, with 18 bases remaining between them. CDR1 WSHSY and CDR2 SAAADI come from the germline V gene. CDR3 residues: CASSDPALGSINSPLHF. CDR3 sequence (DNA): TGCGCCAGCAGTGACCCCGCTTTGGGTTCTATTAATTCACCCCTCCACTTT.

The chain recombines TRBV9 with TRBJ2-1; a possible D gene is TRBD1 (5 bases). Trimming removed 0 bases from V and 8 bases from J, with 15 bases in between. Germline V gene lookup returns CDR1 SGDLS and CDR2 YYNGEE. The CDR3 has 15 amino acids. The CDR3 region has the DNA TGTGCCAGCAGCGTAGAGGGAAGGGGTTTTTATGAGCAGTTCTTC. Its translation is CASSVEGRGFYEQFF.

The V call is TRBV2, the J call TRBJ2-1; 11 bases are shared with TRBD2. Trimming at V came to 3 bases and at J to 5 bases, leaving 6 bases not matched to a gene. The CDR3 runs to 16 residues. CDR1 and CDR2 from the germline V gene are SNHLY and FYNNEI. Here the CDR3 reads CASSDLLAGVNNEQFF. CDR3 in DNA: TGTGCCAGCAGTGACTTACTAGCGGGGGTTAACAATGAGCAGTTCTTC. Looking up the rest from reference TRBV2 and TRBJ2-1 gives the full variable domain: EPEVTQTPSHQVTQMGQEVILRCVPISNHLYFYWYRQILGQKVEFLVSFYNNEISEKSEIFDDQFSVERPDGSNFTLKIRSTKLEDSAMYFCASSDLLAGVNNEQFFGPGTRLTVL.

This clone was found once. V and J are TRBV19 and TRBJ1-1; D gene ambiguous. Germline V gives CDR1 LNHDA, CDR2 SQIVND (reference sequence). The CDR3 loop spans 13 amino acids. Trimming shortened V by 3 bases and J by 7 bases, and 12 bases separated the two germline ends. In DNA form, the CDR3 reads TGTGCCAGTAGTATCATACCCGAGGGTGAAGCTTTCTTT. It yields the protein CASSIIPEGEAFF.

The genes are TRBV9 and TRBJ2-1, with 11 bases fitting TRBD1. J gave up 4 bases and V 5 bases, and 14 bases lay outside the gene matches. The CDR3 runs to 18 residues. Per germline, CDR1 SGDLS and CDR2 YYNGEE. As DNA, the CDR3 is TGTGCCAGCAGTGTCCGGGACAGGGGGTGGGGACCTTACAATGAGCAGTTCTTC. Encoded protein: CASSVRDRGWGPYNEQFF.

The chain joins TRBV28 to TRBJ1-2; D not certain. Trimming took 7 bases from V and 2 from J, leaving 14 bases between them. The CDR3 extends over 14 amino acids. Per the germline V gene, CDR1 is MDHEN and CDR2 is SYDVKM. CDR3 DNA sequence: TGTGCCAGCAATCTCCCCCCGGCGAACTATGGCTACACCTTC. Translation: CASNLPPANYGYTF.

The chain combines TRBV9 with TRBJ1-5; 8 nucleotides align to TRBD1. Germline CDR1 reads SGDLS; CDR2 reads YYNGEE. With V trimmed by 7 bases and J by 3 bases, 12 bases remained unmatched. The CDR3 sequence is 16 residues long. This chain's CDR3 is CASAPGAGGINQPQHF. The CDR3 nucleotides read TGTGCCAGCGCTCCAGGGGCAGGGGGCATCAATCAGCCCCAGCATTTT.